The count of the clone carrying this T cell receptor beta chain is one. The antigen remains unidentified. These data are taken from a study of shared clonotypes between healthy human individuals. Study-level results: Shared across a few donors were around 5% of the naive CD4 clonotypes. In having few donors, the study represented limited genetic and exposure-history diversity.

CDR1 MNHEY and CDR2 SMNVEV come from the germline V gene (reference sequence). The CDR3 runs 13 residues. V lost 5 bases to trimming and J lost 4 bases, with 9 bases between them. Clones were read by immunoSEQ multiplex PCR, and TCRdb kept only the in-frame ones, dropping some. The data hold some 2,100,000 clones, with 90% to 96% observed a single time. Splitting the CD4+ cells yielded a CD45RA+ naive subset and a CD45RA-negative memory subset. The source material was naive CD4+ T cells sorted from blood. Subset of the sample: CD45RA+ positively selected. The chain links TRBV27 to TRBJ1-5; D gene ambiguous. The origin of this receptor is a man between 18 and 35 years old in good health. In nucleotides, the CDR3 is TGTGCCAGCAGTCCTACGAGAAATCAGCCCCAGCATTTT. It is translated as CASSPTRNQPQHF.